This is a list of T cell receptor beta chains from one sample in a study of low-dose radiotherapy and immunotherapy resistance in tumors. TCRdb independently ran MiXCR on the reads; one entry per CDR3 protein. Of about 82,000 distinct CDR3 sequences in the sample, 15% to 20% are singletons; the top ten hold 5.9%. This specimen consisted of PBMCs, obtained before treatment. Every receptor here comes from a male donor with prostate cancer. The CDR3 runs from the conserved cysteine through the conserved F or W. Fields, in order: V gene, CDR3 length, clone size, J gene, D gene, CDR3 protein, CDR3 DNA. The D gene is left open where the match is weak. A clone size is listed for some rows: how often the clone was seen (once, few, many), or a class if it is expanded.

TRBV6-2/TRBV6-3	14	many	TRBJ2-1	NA	CASSYSQVLDEQFF	TGTGCCAGCAGTTACTCGCAAGTTCTCGATGAGCAGTTCTTC
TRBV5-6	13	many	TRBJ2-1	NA	CASSLRQAGEQFF	TGTGCCAGCAGCCTGAGACAGGCTGGTGAGCAGTTCTTC
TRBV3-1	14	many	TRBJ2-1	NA	CASGWQGGNNEQFF	TGTGCCAGCGGATGGCAGGGGGGTAACAATGAGCAGTTCTTC
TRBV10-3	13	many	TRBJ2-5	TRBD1	CASTGGRRETQYF	TGTGCCAGCACAGGGGGGCGCCGAGAGACCCAGTACTTC
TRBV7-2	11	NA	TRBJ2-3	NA	CASSRRDTQYF	TGCGCCAGCAGCCGGAGGGATACGCAGTATTTT
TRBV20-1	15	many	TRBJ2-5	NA	CSARDFRTAAGTQYF	TGCAGTGCTAGAGATTTCCGGACGGCCGCGGGGACCCAGTACTTC
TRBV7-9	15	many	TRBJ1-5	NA	CASSNGGNSNQPQHF	TGTGCCAGCAGCAACGGGGGGAATAGCAATCAGCCCCAGCATTTT
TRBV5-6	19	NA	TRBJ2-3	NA	CASSLPGGLGGGFTDTQYF	TGTGCCAGCAGCTTGCCCGGGGGCCTCGGCGGGGGTTTCACAGATACGCAGTATTTT
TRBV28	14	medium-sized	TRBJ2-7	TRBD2	CASSGAGVAIEQYF	TGTGCCAGCAGTGGTGCGGGAGTTGCTATCGAGCAGTACTTC
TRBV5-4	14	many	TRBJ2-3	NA	CASRPGPNKDTQYF	TGTGCCAGCAGGCCGGGACCAAACAAAGATACGCAGTATTTT
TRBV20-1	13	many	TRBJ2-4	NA	CSARDYRGGIQYF	TGCAGTGCTAGAGATTACCGTGGGGGCATTCAGTACTTC
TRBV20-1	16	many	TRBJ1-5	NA	CSAKRAGDYSNQPQHF	TGCAGTGCTAAAAGGGCGGGGGATTATAGCAATCAGCCCCAGCATTTT
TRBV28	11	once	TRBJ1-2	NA	CATALAGGHTF	TGTGCCACCGCTTTAGCCGGCGGCCACACCTTC
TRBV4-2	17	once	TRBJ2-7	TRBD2	CASSQETSGGASYEQYF	TGTGCCAGCAGCCAAGAGACTAGCGGGGGGGCATCCTACGAGCAGTACTTC
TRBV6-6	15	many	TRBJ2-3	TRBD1	CATMGYRGSTDTQYF	TGTGCCACCATGGGATACAGGGGTAGCACAGATACGCAGTATTTT
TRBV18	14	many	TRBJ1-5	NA	CASSSNVRDQPQHF	TGTGCCAGCTCATCAAACGTCAGGGATCAGCCCCAGCATTTT
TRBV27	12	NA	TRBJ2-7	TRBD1	CASRDRPYEQYF	TGTGCCAGCAGGGACAGGCCCTACGAGCAGTACTTC
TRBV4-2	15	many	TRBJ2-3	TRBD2	CASSPTSGVADTQYF	TGTGCCAGCAGCCCGACTAGCGGGGTAGCAGATACGCAGTATTTT
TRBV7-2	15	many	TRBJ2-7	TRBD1	CASSPRTGGQYEQYF	TGTGCCAGCAGCCCCCGGACAGGGGGCCAGTACGAGCAGTACTTC
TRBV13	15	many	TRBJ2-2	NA	CASSLGQEGTGELFF	TGTGCCAGCAGCTTAGGCCAGGAGGGCACCGGGGAGCTGTTTTTT